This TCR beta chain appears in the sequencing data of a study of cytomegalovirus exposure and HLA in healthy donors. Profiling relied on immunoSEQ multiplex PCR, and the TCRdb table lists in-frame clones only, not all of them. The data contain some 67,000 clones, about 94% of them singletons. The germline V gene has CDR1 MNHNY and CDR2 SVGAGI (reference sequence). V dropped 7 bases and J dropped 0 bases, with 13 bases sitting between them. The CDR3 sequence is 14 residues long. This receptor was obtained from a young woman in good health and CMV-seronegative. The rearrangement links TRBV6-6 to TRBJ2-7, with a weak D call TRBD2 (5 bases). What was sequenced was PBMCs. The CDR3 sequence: CASNSLGVSYEQYF. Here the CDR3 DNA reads TGTGCCAGCAACAGCCTCGGGGTCTCCTACGAGCAGTACTTC.